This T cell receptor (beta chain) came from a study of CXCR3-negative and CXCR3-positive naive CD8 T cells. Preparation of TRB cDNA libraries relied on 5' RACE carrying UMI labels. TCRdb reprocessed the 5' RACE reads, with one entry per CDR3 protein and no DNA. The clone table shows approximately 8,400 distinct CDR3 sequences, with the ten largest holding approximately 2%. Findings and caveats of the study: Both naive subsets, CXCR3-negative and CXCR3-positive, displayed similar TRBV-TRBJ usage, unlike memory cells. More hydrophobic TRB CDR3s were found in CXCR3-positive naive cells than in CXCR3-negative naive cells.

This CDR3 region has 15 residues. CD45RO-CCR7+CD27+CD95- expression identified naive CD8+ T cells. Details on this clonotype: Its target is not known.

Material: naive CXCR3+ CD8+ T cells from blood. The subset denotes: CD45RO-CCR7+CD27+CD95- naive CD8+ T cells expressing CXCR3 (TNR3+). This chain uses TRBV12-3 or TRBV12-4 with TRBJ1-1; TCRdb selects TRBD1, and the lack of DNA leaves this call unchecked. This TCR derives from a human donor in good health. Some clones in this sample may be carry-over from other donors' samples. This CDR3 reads CASSTMDSANTEAFF.